These 4 T cell receptor beta chains originate from one sample sequenced in a study of blood T cell repertoires in COVID-19. Produced via immunoSEQ multiplex PCR; TCRdb's table is partial and in-frame only. The top ten hold around 3% of the sample, which has a few hundred thousand clones, 70% to 90% seen once. The sequenced material came from peripheral blood. The source is a woman between 25 and 40 years old with COVID-19, enrolled during active disease.

This clone showed up just a few times. V usage is TRBV19 and J usage is TRBJ2-3; the match to TRBD1 covers 12 bases. The germline V gene has CDR1 LNHDA and CDR2 SQIVND (reference sequence). V was clipped by 0 bases and J by 6 bases; unmatched bases: 4. The CDR3 consists of 16 residues. The CDR3 region has the DNA TGTGCCAGTAGTATAGACGGGACAGGGGGCGCGGATACGCAGTATTTT. This encodes CASSIDGTGGADTQYF.

The chain is built from TRBV10-3 and TRBJ2-3; 9 bases match TRBD2. Germline-derived CDR1 and CDR2 are ENHRY and SYGVKD. The trim removed 8 bases at V and 5 bases at J, leaving 11 bases unmatched. This CDR3 contains 15 residues. The CDR3 reads CAIGGRGGLVDTQYF. The CDR3 DNA follows: TGTGCCATCGGTGGGCGGGGGGGCCTGGTAGATACGCAGTATTTT.

The V gene is TRBV7-2, the J gene TRBJ2-3, with D tentatively TRBD2 (6 bases). This CDR3 has 14 residues. Germline V lookup: CDR1 SGHTA, CDR2 FQGNSA. V shed 4 bases and J shed 4 bases, with 12 bases lying between them. CDR3 in amino acids: CASSSPDYADTQYF. CDR3 DNA sequence: TGTGCCAGCAGCTCTCCGGACTACGCAGATACGCAGTATTTT.

The V gene is TRBV7-2, the J gene TRBJ1-5, with D hard to call. The CDR3 spans 12 residues. Looked up from germline, CDR1 is SGHTA and CDR2 is FQGNSA. The V end was cut by 2 bases, the J end by 4 bases, with 3 bases between. The DNA for the CDR3 is TGTGCCAGCAGCTTACCGAATCAGCCCCAGCATTTT. This translates into CASSLPNQPQHF.